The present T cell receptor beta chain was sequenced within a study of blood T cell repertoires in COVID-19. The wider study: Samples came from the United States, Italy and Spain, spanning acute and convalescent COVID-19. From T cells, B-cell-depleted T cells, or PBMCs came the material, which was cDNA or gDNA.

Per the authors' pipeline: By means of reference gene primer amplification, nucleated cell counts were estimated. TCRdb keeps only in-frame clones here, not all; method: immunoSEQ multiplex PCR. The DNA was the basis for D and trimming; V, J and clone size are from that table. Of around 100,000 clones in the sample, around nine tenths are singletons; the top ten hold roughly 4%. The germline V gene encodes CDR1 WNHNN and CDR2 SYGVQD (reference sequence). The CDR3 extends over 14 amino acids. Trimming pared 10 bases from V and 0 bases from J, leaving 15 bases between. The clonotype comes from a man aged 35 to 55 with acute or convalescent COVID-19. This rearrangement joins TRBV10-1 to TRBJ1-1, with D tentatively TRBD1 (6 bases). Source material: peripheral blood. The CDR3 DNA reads TGCGCCATCCCCGAGGACAGCATGAACACTGAAGCTTTCTTT. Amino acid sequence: CAIPEDSMNTEAFF.